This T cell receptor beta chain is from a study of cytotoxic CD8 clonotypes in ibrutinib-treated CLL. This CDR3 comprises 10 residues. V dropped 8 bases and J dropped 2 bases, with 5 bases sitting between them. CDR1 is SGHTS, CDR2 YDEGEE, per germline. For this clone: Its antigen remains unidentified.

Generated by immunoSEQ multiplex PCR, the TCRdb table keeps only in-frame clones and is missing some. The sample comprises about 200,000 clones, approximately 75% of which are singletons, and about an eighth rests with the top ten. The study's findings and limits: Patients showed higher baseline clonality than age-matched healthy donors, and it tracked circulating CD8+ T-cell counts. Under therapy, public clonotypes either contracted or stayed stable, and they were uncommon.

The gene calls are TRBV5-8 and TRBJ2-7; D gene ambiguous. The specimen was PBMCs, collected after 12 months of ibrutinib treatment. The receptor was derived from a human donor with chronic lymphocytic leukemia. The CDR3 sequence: CASPAYEQYF. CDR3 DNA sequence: TGTGCCAGTCCAGCCTACGAGCAGTACTTC.